The sequence of this T cell receptor beta chain was determined in a study of CD8+CD57+ T cells in acquired aplastic anemia (dated by TCRdb to the late 2010s). Context from the whole study: DNA extracted from sorted CD4+ and CD8+ cells had a mean of approximately 3.4 ug, with a range of roughly 0.18 to 27.4 ug. Healthy donor samples averaged around 9.8 million reads for CD4+ and about 11 million for CD8+ cells.

Genomic DNA served as template for TCR beta VDJ combination and CDR3 sequence profiling. An Illumina HiSeq 2000 was used for TCR repertoire sequencing. In the paper's pipeline: TRBV/TRBJ rearrangement plots, CDR3 size and DJ length profiles, and Simpson's diversity index were used to evaluate the repertoires. The most abundant DNA sequence in the deep sequencing data was defined as the immunodominant clone. CDR3 amino acid sequences were checked for sharing across subjects and were also compared against the VDJdb database and published repertoires. The public sequencing data were trimmed at Q25 with fastp and processed into clonotypes with MiXCR by TCRdb, which kept only in-frame beta chains. Each CDR3 protein gets just one entry, which takes the most common genes and DNA from the rows behind it. These V and J calls derive from TCRdb rather than the authors' analysis. In this sample the table shows a few hundred thousand distinct CDR3 sequences, roughly 35% of which occur a single time. The top ten clones comprise 1% to 1.3% of the sample.

In this study, sorted CD4+ and CD8+ T cells from the blood of healthy subjects and of severe aplastic anemia patients had their TCR repertoires deep-sequenced. Ficoll-Paque density gradient centrifugation was used to isolate peripheral blood mononuclear cells. Before DNA was extracted, CD4+ and CD8+ T cells were sorted using either FACS or magnetic beads. A note on this clonotype: The clone's antigen remains unknown. No per-base quality is available; no much larger clone lies one base away.

Points the paper makes about the study in general: Between patients and healthy controls, no significant difference in CD8+ Simpson's diversity was found (P=0.060). Around 28 CD8+ CDR3 sequences were found to be shared between patients and controls, but these sequences appeared to be highly expressed in patients and within the immunodominant clones of the patients.

For CDR1 and CDR2, the germline V gene (reference sequence) lists LNHDA and SQIVND. The junction shows trimming of 0 bases on V and 8 bases on J, plus 7 bases between the germline ends. The CDR3 measures 13 amino acids from cysteine to phenylalanine. Only the CDR3 portion is preserved as DNA: 39 bases, with reading frame beginning at the first base. The chain is encoded by TRBV19 joined to TRBJ2-2; TRBD2 is a possible D gene, resting on 6 matching bases. The sequence came from a human donor in good health, serving as a control. The sequenced sample consisted of sorted CD4+, CD8+, or CD8+CD57+ T cells (not recorded which) from PBMCs. The CDR3 sequence is CASSIEGRGELFF. The nucleotide sequence is TGTGCCAGTAGTATAGAAGGGAGGGGGGAGCTGTTTTTT. The full variable domain, with segments outside the CDR3 supplied by the reference TRBV19 and TRBJ2-2 proteins, appears as DGGITQSPKYLFRKEGQNVTLSCEQNLNHDAMYWYRQDPGQGLRLIYYSQIVNDFQKGDIAEGYSVSREKKESFPLTVTSAQKNPTAFYLCASSIEGRGELFFGEGSRLTVL.